This TCR beta chain was retrieved from a study of blood T cell repertoires in COVID-19. Study summary: Some COVID-19 samples were acute and others convalescent; all came from the United States, Italy and Spain. Sources were T cells, B-cell-depleted T cells, or PBMCs; the material itself was cDNA or gDNA.

Original data processing: Scientists estimated how many nucleated cells there were by amplifying reference gene primers. Sequencing was performed with immunoSEQ multiplex PCR; in TCRdb, only in-frame clones are kept and a portion is missing. V and J calls and clone size are given by that table; D and trimming were obtained from the DNA. The repertoire holds 100,000 to 150,000 clones, with roughly 86% as singletons. The V gene's germline CDR1 is SGHTS and CDR2 YDEGEE. CDR3 length: 13 amino acids. The V and J ends lost 0 bases and 3 bases respectively, with 6 bases between them. V gene TRBV5-8 combines with J gene TRBJ1-2; D is undetermined. This clonotype was sampled from a human donor in a cohort sampled during active COVID-19. The sample was peripheral blood. The CDR3 nucleotides are TGTGCCAGCAGCTTGGAACGGGACTATGGCTACACCTTC. Its translation is CASSLERDYGYTF.